These 4 T cell receptor beta chains were all obtained from the same sample, sequenced in a study of blood T cell repertoires in COVID-19. Repertoires were generated with immunoSEQ multiplex PCR, while TCRdb's copy carries only in-frame clones and drops some. The sample lists tens of thousands of clones; roughly 78% were seen once. Sequencing was carried out using peripheral blood. These receptors were collected from a man in his sixties with active or convalescent COVID-19.

The V gene is TRBV27, the J gene TRBJ1-6, with D perhaps matching TRBD1 (5 bases). Trimming cost V 9 bases and J 0 bases, with 24 bases left between them. The CDR3 spans 19 residues. Germline assignment: CDR1 MNHEY and CDR2 SMNVEV (reference sequence). This CDR3 reads CARGGYPKTESSYNSPLHF. The CDR3 nucleotides are TGTGCCAGGGGGGGATATCCTAAGACGGAGAGCTCCTATAATTCACCCCTCCACTTT.

The rearrangement joins TRBV28 to TRBJ2-5, with D possibly being TRBD2 (6 bases). Germline CDR1 and CDR2: MDHEN and SYDVKM. The CDR3 sequence is 14 residues long. V dropped 1 base and J dropped 4 bases, with 10 bases sitting between them. The CDR3 DNA follows: TGTGCCAGCAGTTTATATCGGGAGAGAGAGACCCAGTACTTC. Translating gives CASSLYRERETQYF.

The genes are TRBV27 and TRBJ1-1; 12 bases match TRBD1. The CDR3 has 16 amino acids. The J segment lost 4 bases and the V segment lost 5 bases, leaving 8 bases of the junction unmatched. In germline, CDR1 is MNHEY, CDR2 SMNVEV (reference sequence). In nucleotides, the CDR3 is TGTGCCAGCAGTCCGGACCCGGGACAGGGGGCCACTGAAGCTTTCTTT. It codes for CASSPDPGQGATEAFF.

By frequency in the sample, this clone is hyperexpanded. V and J are TRBV4-3 and TRBJ2-3, with 9 bases matching TRBD1. Germline trimming cut 0 bases from V and 6 bases from J; bases unmatched to any gene: 7. The CDR3 contains 16 residues. Germline CDR1 reads LGHNA; CDR2 reads YSLEER. Here the CDR3 DNA reads TGCGCCAGCAGCCAAGATTCGGGACAGGGTACGGATACGCAGTATTTT. Residues: CASSQDSGQGTDTQYF.